This record concerns one T cell receptor (beta chain) sequence. Donors were grouped by their self-reported clinical history. Either two negative PCRs, clearance, or symptom resolution qualified Cohort 3 donors as recovered. The trim removed 0 bases at V and 4 bases at J, leaving 4 bases unmatched. The length of the CDR3 is 16 residues. CDR1 is SNHLY and CDR2 is FYNNEI in the germline V gene. Sequenced by immunoSEQ multiplex PCR; TCRdb stores in-frame clones only, minus some. The sample lists approximately 330,000 clones; roughly 91% were seen once. These data are taken from a study of blood T cell repertoires in COVID-19. Study in general: The cDNA or gDNA used as material had been derived from T cells, B-cell-depleted T cells, or PBMCs.

Source material: PBMCs or T cells enriched from blood (not recorded which). The clonotype was recovered from a woman in her twenties or thirties who had recovered from COVID-19. The chain uses TRBV2 and TRBJ2-5, with 11 bases lining up with TRBD1. CDR3 region: CASSEAGQGGGETQYF. The DNA for the CDR3 is TGTGCCAGCAGTGAAGCGGGACAGGGGGGTGGAGAGACCCAGTACTTC.